This passage covers 8 T cell receptor beta chains from one sample sequenced in a study of beta chain features in type 1 diabetes. Study-level results: For Type 1 diabetes patients, all four CD4+ subsets carried TCRB CDR3s that were moderately but significantly shorter.

Which antigens these TCRs recognize remains unknown. Every bit of the isolated RNA underwent reverse transcription, so sequencing read expressed TCRB transcripts. Sequencing was performed with immunoSEQ multiplex PCR; in TCRdb, only in-frame clones are kept and a portion is missing. The sample gives nearly 700,000 clones, around an eighth of which show up once; approximately 0.022% is in the top ten. Sequencing was carried out using naive CD4+ T cells from blood. Receptors originate from a man aged 18 to 30 with type 1 diabetes.

This clone has just a few counts. The rearrangement uses TRBV29-1 and TRBJ1-5; TRBD1 aligns across 9 bases. The germline V gene has CDR1 SQVTM and CDR2 ANQGSEA. The V gene end was trimmed by 6 bases and the J gene end by 5 bases; junction bases not matched to a gene: 2. CDR3 length equals 12 residues. In nucleotides, the CDR3 is TGCAGCGTCCGGGACAGGGATCAGCCCCAGCATTTT. This sequence encodes CSVRDRDQPQHF.

The chain recombines TRBV5-1 with TRBJ2-7, with a tentative D call TRBD1 (5 bases). V lost 0 bases, J lost 5 bases, and 15 bases lay in between. Germline CDR1 SGHRS, CDR2 YFSETQ. This CDR3 is built from 15 residues. CDR3 region: CASSLVEGDRNEQYF. The CDR3 bases are TGCGCCAGCAGCTTGGTCGAAGGGGATCGGAACGAGCAGTACTTC.

The table lists this clone with a few counts. The CDR3 reads CASSTTTNEKLFF. The CDR3 DNA follows: TGTGCCAGCAGCACCACAACTAATGAAAAACTGTTTTTT. V and J are TRBV5-6 and TRBJ1-4; D is undetermined. Trimming shortened V by 4 bases and J by 0 bases, and 4 bases separated the two germline ends. The length of the CDR3 is 13 residues. The germline CDR1 and CDR2 sequences are SGHDT and YYEEEE.

The genes are TRBV5-4 and TRBJ1-1; TRBD1 might be the D (5 bases). Trimming left V 4 bases short and J 5 bases short, with 21 bases between. Germline-derived CDR1 and CDR2 are SGHNT and YYREEE (reference sequence). CDR3 length equals 16 residues. The CDR3 DNA reads TGTGCCAGCAGCCCCCTTCTGGGGACGAGAAGTACTGAAGCTTTCTTT. As protein: CASSPLLGTRSTEAFF.

A few counts support this clone. The chain couples TRBV4-1 to TRBJ2-7; D possibly corresponds to TRBD1 (5 bases). Germline CDR1 MGHRA, CDR2 YSYEKL. CDR3 length equals 14 residues. The ends were cut back, 3 bases at V and 1 base at J, with 10 bases in the middle. The CDR3 DNA reads as TGCGCCAGCAGCCACCCGGACAAGTCCTACGAGCAGTACTTC. It is translated as CASSHPDKSYEQYF.

The V gene is TRBV6-1, the J gene TRBJ1-2, with TRBD1 identical over 7 bases. The trim removed 3 bases at V and 2 bases at J, leaving 9 bases unmatched. Germline CDR1 reads MNHNS; CDR2 reads SASEGT. The CDR3 length is 16 residues. The CDR3 nucleotides read TGTGCCAGCAGTGATCGAGGCGACAGGGAAAACTATGGCTACACCTTC. As protein: CASSDRGDRENYGYTF.

The chain carries TRBV25-1 and TRBJ2-5, with TRBD2 matching 8 bases. Losses at the gene ends were 3 bases for V and 4 bases for J; bases not matched to a gene: 4. In germline, CDR1 is MGHDK, CDR2 SYGVNS. This CDR3 spans 14 amino acids. DNA for the CDR3: TGTGCCAGCAGTGATACTCGGGGGGGAGAGACCCAGTACTTC. Its protein product is CASSDTRGGETQYF.

The CDR3 spells CASSYRPSNEKLFF. CDR3 DNA sequence: TGTGCCAGCAGCTACCGGCCATCTAATGAAAAACTGTTTTTT. The chain recombines TRBV5-5 with TRBJ1-4; D gene unclear. Trimming shortened V by 3 bases and J by 3 bases, and 9 bases separated the two germline ends. Germline loops: CDR1 SGHKS, CDR2 YYEKEE (reference sequence). The CDR3 extends over 14 amino acids.